These 4 T cell receptor beta chains share one sample of origin, sequenced in a study of blood T cell repertoires in COVID-19. Some clones are missing from TCRdb's copy, which holds only in-frame ones; the method was immunoSEQ multiplex PCR. The table has fewer than 400,000 clones, roughly nine tenths seen once. Sequences were obtained from PBMCs or T cells enriched from blood (not recorded which). These receptors were obtained from a woman younger than 45 who had been exposed to COVID-19.

This chain connects TRBV3-1 (or the pseudogene TRBV3-2) to TRBJ1-6, with unresolved D. Germline loops: CDR1 LGHDT, CDR2 YNNKEL (reference sequence). Trimming pared 4 bases from V and 0 bases from J, leaving 4 bases between. The CDR3 is made up of 14 amino acids. CDR3 coding DNA: TGTGCCAGCAGCCCGAGCTCCTATAATTCACCCCTCCACTTT. It yields the protein CASSPSSYNSPLHF.

The rearrangement joins TRBV21-1 to TRBJ2-3; no check of the table's D call, TRBD1, against the DNA was made. TRBV21-1 is termed a pseudogene. The CDR3 has 21 amino acids. This chain's CDR3 is CASSKGSGTGALNLFTDTQYF. CDR3 nucleotide sequence: TGTGCCAGCAGCAAGGGGTCAGGAACAGGGGCGCTCAACTTATTCACAGATACGCAGTATTTT.

The gene calls are TRBV7-6 and TRBJ1-4; TRBD1 matches at 7 bases. V was clipped by 4 bases and J by 5 bases; unmatched bases: 7. This CDR3 spans 15 amino acids. The germline CDR1 and CDR2 sequences are SGHVS and FNYEAQ. The chain's CDR3 is CASSSIDRDNEKLFF. As DNA, the CDR3 is TGTGCCAGCAGCTCCATCGACAGGGACAATGAAAAACTGTTTTTT.

This clone was found once. V usage is TRBV11-2 and J usage is TRBJ2-5, with TRBD2 matching 10 bases. The CDR3 covers 14 residues. CDR1 and CDR2 (germline): SGHAT, FQNNGV. J gave up 4 bases and V 2 bases, and 1 base lay outside the gene matches. The CDR3 region is CASSLSGGAETQYF. DNA of the CDR3: TGTGCCAGCAGCTTAAGCGGGGGGGCAGAGACCCAGTACTTC.